These T cell receptor beta chains were read from a single sample in a study of blood T cell repertoires in COVID-19. Sequencing was performed with immunoSEQ multiplex PCR; in TCRdb, only in-frame clones are kept and a portion is missing. The sample includes roughly 400,000 clones, around 91% of them seen just once. Sequencing input: PBMCs or T cells enriched from blood (not recorded which). Source of these receptors: a young man who had recovered from COVID-19. CDR3s include the opening cysteine and the closing phenylalanine or tryptophan. The order of the fields is CDR3 DNA, CDR3 protein, J gene, D gene, V gene, clone size. The D gene is left open where the match is weak. Where a row states a size, it is once, few, many or the class of an expanded clone; other rows omit it.

cdr3_nt: TGTGCCAGCAGTCAGGGGGTCGAGGGGAGGCATAGCAATCAGCCCCAGCATTTT; cdr3_aa: CASSQGVEGRHSNQPQHF; j_call: TRBJ1-5; d_call: TRBD1; v_call: TRBV28; clone_size: .
cdr3_nt: TGTGCCAGCTCAAGCCGGGACAGGGGCCACGAGCAGTACTTC; cdr3_aa: CASSSRDRGHEQYF; j_call: TRBJ2-7; d_call: TRBD1; v_call: TRBV18; clone_size: .
cdr3_nt: TGTGCCAGCAGCTTATACAGGGGGGGCACAGATACGCAGTATTTT; cdr3_aa: CASSLYRGGTDTQYF; j_call: TRBJ2-3; d_call: TRBD1; v_call: TRBV11-2; clone_size: .
cdr3_nt: TGTGCCAGCCGACAGGGGGCAGGAGTTTACACCTTC; cdr3_aa: CASRQGAGVYTF; j_call: TRBJ1-2; d_call: TRBD1; v_call: TRBV9; clone_size: few
cdr3_nt: TGTGCCTGGAGTGGGGGCGATTCACCCCTCCACTTT; cdr3_aa: CAWSGGDSPLHF; j_call: TRBJ1-6; d_call: .; v_call: TRBV30; clone_size: .
cdr3_nt: TGCGCCAGCAGTCATAAAACCAGGGCAACTAATGAAAAACTGTTTTTT; cdr3_aa: CASSHKTRATNEKLFF; j_call: TRBJ1-4; d_call: .; v_call: TRBV23-1; clone_size: .
cdr3_nt: TGTGCCAGCAGCCAAGATGGCGCAGGGTCCTATAATTCACCCCTCCACTTT; cdr3_aa: CASSQDGAGSYNSPLHF; j_call: TRBJ1-6; d_call: .; v_call: TRBV14; clone_size: .
cdr3_nt: TGTGCCAGCAGTTCGGCTGGGGCCAACGTCCTGACTTTC; cdr3_aa: CASSSAGANVLTF; j_call: TRBJ2-6; d_call: .; v_call: TRBV27; clone_size: .
cdr3_nt: TGTGCCAGCAGCAAACAGGGTAACACTGAAGCTTTCTTT; cdr3_aa: CASSKQGNTEAFF; j_call: TRBJ1-1; d_call: .; v_call: TRBV7-9; clone_size: .
cdr3_nt: TGTGCCAGCAGCATTAAGCCCCGGACAGGATATAATTCACCCCTCCACTTT; cdr3_aa: CASSIKPRTGYNSPLHF; j_call: TRBJ1-6; d_call: TRBD1; v_call: TRBV28; clone_size: .
cdr3_nt: TGTGCCAGCAGCGTAAGAACAGGCGCCCGGGACACCATATATTTT; cdr3_aa: CASSVRTGARDTIYF; j_call: TRBJ1-3; d_call: .; v_call: TRBV9; clone_size: .
cdr3_nt: TGTGCCAGCAGTTCGGACAGGGCGGCCTACGAGCAGTACTTC; cdr3_aa: CASSSDRAAYEQYF; j_call: TRBJ2-7; d_call: TRBD1; v_call: TRBV27; clone_size: .
cdr3_nt: TGCGCCAGCAGCCCGGGACTAGCGGGGGGTGAGCAGTACTTC; cdr3_aa: CASSPGLAGGEQYF; j_call: TRBJ2-7; d_call: TRBD2; v_call: TRBV4-1; clone_size: .
cdr3_nt: TGTGCCAGCAGTTTAGCCAGGGGTACTGAAGCTTTCTTT; cdr3_aa: CASSLARGTEAFF; j_call: TRBJ1-1; d_call: .; v_call: TRBV12-3/TRBV12-4; clone_size: once
cdr3_nt: TGTGTCAGAAGCTTGGTGACGGAGACTTACTACGAGCAGTACTTC; cdr3_aa: CVRSLVTETYYEQYF; j_call: TRBJ2-7; d_call: .; v_call: TRBV5-3; clone_size: .
cdr3_nt: TGTGCCAGCAGTTTACCAACGAACCAGGGAAGTAGCCGTGTGAACACTGAAGCTTTCTTT; cdr3_aa: CASSLPTNQGSSRVNTEAFF; j_call: TRBJ1-1; d_call: .; v_call: TRBV28; clone_size: once
cdr3_nt: TGCGCCAGCAGCTTAAAACAGGGGACGAGTCAAGAGACCCAGTACTTC; cdr3_aa: CASSLKQGTSQETQYF; j_call: TRBJ2-5; d_call: TRBD1; v_call: TRBV5-1; clone_size: .
cdr3_nt: TGTGCCAGCTCAGCCTCGCAGGGGGGAGTTTTTGGAGAGACCCAGTACTTC; cdr3_aa: CASSASQGGVFGETQYF; j_call: TRBJ2-5; d_call: .; v_call: TRBV18; clone_size: .
cdr3_nt: TGTGCTAGTGGTTTGGTTCTGGACAGGGTCAACTCCTACGAGCAGTACTTC; cdr3_aa: CASGLVLDRVNSYEQYF; j_call: TRBJ2-7; d_call: TRBD1; v_call: TRBV12-5; clone_size: .
cdr3_nt: TGTGCCACCAGCAGTCCCTCCTCCGGGACCACTAACAGGGGGACCCAGTACTTC; cdr3_aa: CATSSPSSGTTNRGTQYF; j_call: TRBJ2-5; d_call: TRBD1; v_call: TRBV15; clone_size: .
cdr3_nt: TGTGCCAGCAGCTGGGACACTAACAATGAGCAGTTCTTC; cdr3_aa: CASSWDTNNEQFF; j_call: TRBJ2-1; d_call: .; v_call: TRBV5-6; clone_size: .
cdr3_nt: TGTGCCAGCAGCGTAGTTGGGGAGAGTGCCTACAATGAGCAGTTCTTC; cdr3_aa: CASSVVGESAYNEQFF; j_call: TRBJ2-1; d_call: .; v_call: TRBV9; clone_size: .
cdr3_nt: TGCGCCAGCACTAGCGGGAGTTCCCCAGATACGCAGTATTTT; cdr3_aa: CASTSGSSPDTQYF; j_call: TRBJ2-3; d_call: TRBD2; v_call: TRBV5-1; clone_size: .
cdr3_nt: TGTGCCAGCAGCTTAGAGAGGGACTCCTATAATTCACCCCTCCACTTT; cdr3_aa: CASSLERDSYNSPLHF; j_call: TRBJ1-6; d_call: .; v_call: TRBV13; clone_size: .
cdr3_nt: TGTGCGGCGGGAGGGTTGGTTTACGAGCAGTACTTC; cdr3_aa: CAAGGLVYEQYF; j_call: TRBJ2-7; d_call: TRBD2; v_call: TRBV28; clone_size: .
cdr3_nt: TGTGCCTGGAGGGACAGGGAGTTTGCTGAAGCTTTCTTT; cdr3_aa: CAWRDREFAEAFF; j_call: TRBJ1-1; d_call: TRBD1; v_call: TRBV30; clone_size: .
cdr3_nt: TGCGCCAGCAGCTTCAGTGGTAGCGGGAGTTTTAGAGAGACCCAGTACTTC; cdr3_aa: CASSFSGSGSFRETQYF; j_call: TRBJ2-5; d_call: TRBD2; v_call: TRBV5-1; clone_size: .
cdr3_nt: TGCGCCAGCAGCCCGGCAGGGGGCGGAACTGAAGCTTTCTTT; cdr3_aa: CASSPAGGGTEAFF; j_call: TRBJ1-1; d_call: TRBD1; v_call: TRBV5-1; clone_size: once
cdr3_nt: TGTGCCAGCAGTCGCCTGGACAGTAGGAATGAGCAGTTCTTC; cdr3_aa: CASSRLDSRNEQFF; j_call: TRBJ2-1; d_call: .; v_call: TRBV28; clone_size: .
cdr3_nt: TGTGCCAGCAGTGACAAGACCGTCAATCAGCCCCAGCATTTT; cdr3_aa: CASSDKTVNQPQHF; j_call: TRBJ1-5; d_call: .; v_call: TRBV6-2/TRBV6-3; clone_size: .
cdr3_nt: TGTGCCAGCAGTCATACTACTAGGTACGAGCAGTACTTC; cdr3_aa: CASSHTTRYEQYF; j_call: TRBJ2-7; d_call: .; v_call: TRBV12-3/TRBV12-4; clone_size: .
cdr3_nt: TGTGCCAGCAGCCCGGGGAAGGGATCCTACAATGAGCAGTTCTTC; cdr3_aa: CASSPGKGSYNEQFF; j_call: TRBJ2-1; d_call: .; v_call: TRBV3-1/TRBV3-2; clone_size: .
cdr3_nt: TGCGCCAGCAGCCAGGGGGCGAACACCGGGGAGCTGTTTTTT; cdr3_aa: CASSQGANTGELFF; j_call: TRBJ2-2; d_call: TRBD1; v_call: TRBV10-2; clone_size: .